Below are 30 T cell receptor beta chains sequenced from a single sample in a study of beta chain features in type 1 diabetes. Study-wide findings and caveats: Shorter TCRB CDR3s, moderately but significantly so, were found in Type 1 diabetes patients in all four CD4+ subsets.

Of the isolated RNA, all was reverse transcribed, and so the sequenced material was expressed TCRB transcripts. Assay used: immunoSEQ multiplex PCR; TCRdb lists only in-frame clones, some missing. The table includes some 200,000 clones, approximately 16% detected once. Which antigens these TCRs recognize remains unknown. The sequenced material came from naive CD4+ T cells from blood. The origin of the receptors is a man aged 30 to 39 with type 1 diabetes.

Here the CDR3 reads CASSTSGTGGYNEQFF. The CDR3 DNA follows: TGTGCCAGCAGCACCTCCGGGACAGGGGGCTACAATGAGCAGTTCTTC. This chain links TRBV7-2 with TRBJ2-1; TRBD1 matches at 11 bases. The CDR3 has 16 amino acids. After removal of 5 bases from V and 3 bases from J, the junction contained 6 bases not matched to a gene. The germline CDR1 and CDR2 sequences are SGHTA and FQGNSA.

The chain joins TRBV5-1 to TRBJ2-1; D might be TRBD1 (6 bases). CDR3 length equals 16 residues. Trimming took off 4 bases at V and 3 bases at J, with 17 bases between the two ends. Germline V gene lookup returns CDR1 SGHRS and CDR2 YFSETQ. CDR3 residues: CASSTSGDLGYNEQFF. Written as DNA, the CDR3 is TGCGCCAGCAGCACCTCAGGGGATCTAGGCTACAATGAGCAGTTCTTC.

This clone came up a few times. The chain joins TRBV29-1 to TRBJ2-7; the D is unclear. The V gene's germline CDR1 is SQVTM and CDR2 ANQGSEA. The CDR3 runs to 14 residues. V was pared by 0 bases and J by 4 bases, with 13 bases between. The CDR3 sequence is CSVEERRKGYEQYF. The CDR3 DNA follows: TGCAGCGTTGAAGAACGGCGGAAAGGGTACGAGCAGTACTTC.

The chain links TRBV15 to TRBJ2-7; the match to TRBD2 covers 7 bases. The CDR3 is 14 amino acids. The V segment lost 0 bases and the J segment 3 bases; nucleotides outside the gene matches: 2. The germline V gene encodes CDR1 LNHNV and CDR2 YYDKDF (reference sequence). The DNA for the CDR3 is TGTGCCACCAGCAGAGAGGGGGAGGGCTACGAGCAGTACTTC. The encoded protein is CATSREGEGYEQYF.

This clone was seen a handful of times. This sample includes further DNA sequences coding for the same CDR3. This chain links TRBV29-1 with TRBJ1-1; D is possibly TRBD1 (5 bases). This CDR3 spans 11 amino acids. Germline assignment: CDR1 SQVTM and CDR2 ANQGSEA. Trimming took off 5 bases at V and 1 base at J, with 5 bases between the two ends. CDR3 protein: CSVQGNTEAFF. Written as DNA, the CDR3 is TGCAGCGTTCAGGGGAACACTGAAGCTTTCTTT.

This sequence joins TRBV29-1 and TRBJ1-1; D unclear. The CDR3 spans 13 residues. Deletions cut 4 bases from V and 0 bases from J, with 9 bases between. CDR1 and CDR2 (germline): SQVTM, ANQGSEA. CDR3: CSVVAQLNTEAFF. The CDR3 DNA is TGCAGCGTTGTGGCGCAGCTGAACACTGAAGCTTTCTTT. Based on the CDR3 plus reference TRBV29-1 and TRBJ1-1, the full variable domain is SAVISQKPSRDICQRGTSLTIQCQVDSQVTMMFWYRQQPGQSLTLIATANQGSEATYESGFVIDKFPISRPNLTFSTLTVSNMSPEDSSIYLCSVVAQLNTEAFFGQGTRLTVV.

This clone has more than one count but fewer than ten. This chain joins TRBV5-1 and TRBJ2-1; TRBD1 aligns across 9 bases. The CDR3 is 17 residues long. Trimming cost V 4 bases and J 4 bases; bases outside gene matches: 12. The germline V gene has CDR1 SGHRS and CDR2 YFSETQ. The CDR3 loop is CASSQMPGQGFYNEQFF. CDR3 bases: TGCGCCAGCAGCCAAATGCCGGGACAGGGATTTTACAATGAGCAGTTCTTC.

This clone was recorded a few times. Written as DNA, the CDR3 is TGTGCCAGCAGGAGCTTGGGGCATGAGCAGTTCTTC. It translates to CASRSLGHEQFF. The V gene is TRBV28, the J gene TRBJ2-1; a weak D match, TRBD1 (5 bases). The CDR3 length is 12 residues. V was pared by 6 bases and J by 8 bases, with 11 bases between. Germline values: CDR1 MDHEN, CDR2 SYDVKM.

This clone has only a few counts. The chain carries TRBV2 and TRBJ1-1; no definite D call. The CDR3 sequence is 10 residues long. CDR1 is SNHLY and CDR2 is FYNNEI in the germline V gene. Trimming removed 4 bases at V and 10 bases at J, with 7 bases between. The CDR3 here is CASSAGAAFF. CDR3 nucleotides: TGTGCCAGCAGTGCAGGCGCAGCTTTCTTT.

The table lists this clone with a few counts. The chain recombines TRBV29-1 with TRBJ2-3; TRBD1 or TRBD2 may be the D gene (5 bases each). V dropped 7 bases and J dropped 6 bases, with 17 bases sitting between them. The CDR3 extends over 13 amino acids. Per the germline V gene, CDR1 is SQVTM and CDR2 is ANQGSEA. In DNA form, the CDR3 reads TGCAGCGGGGGGTTTACTGGTGCCGATACGCAGTATTTT. Translated, it gives CSGGFTGADTQYF.

The chain links TRBV5-6 to TRBJ2-1, with D perhaps assigned TRBD1 or TRBD2 (5 bases each). This CDR3 has 16 amino acids. Trimming removed 0 bases at V and 5 bases at J, with 15 bases between. Per the germline V gene, CDR1 is SGHDT and CDR2 is YYEEEE. Here the CDR3 reads CASSLDRGVSHNEQFF. Here the CDR3 DNA reads TGTGCCAGCAGCTTGGACCGAGGGGTCAGCCACAATGAGCAGTTCTTC. Full variable domain (outside the CDR3, taken from reference TRBV5-6 and TRBJ2-1): DAGVTQSPTHLIKTRGQQVTLRCSPKSGHDTVSWYQQALGQGPQFIFQYYEEEERQRGNFPDRFSGHQFPNYSSELNVNALLLGDSALYLCASSLDRGVSHNEQFFGPGTRLTVL.

There are a few counts of this clone. The limits of the CDR3 on the DNA are not certain, so only TCRdb's listed CDR3 is given. The chain uses TRBV29-1 and TRBJ2-1; the table's D call TRBD1 went unverified against the DNA. The CDR3 has 12 amino acids, counting both end residues. Per germline, CDR1 SQVTM and CDR2 ANQGSEA. The CDR3 sequence: CSVGPGTGGGFF.

This clone was detected a few times. The CDR3 region has the DNA TGTGCCAGCAGTCAGCTAGCGGGAGGTTCCTATGAGCAGTTCTTC. Its protein is CASSQLAGGSYEQFF. The chain employs TRBV6-5 and TRBJ2-1, with 11 bases identical to TRBD2. CDR3 length equals 15 residues. Germline CDR1 and CDR2: MNHEY and SVGAGI. V lost 5 bases and J lost 8; bases outside the gene matches: 8.

This clone came up a few times. This chain joins TRBV15 and TRBJ1-1; D is uncertain. Germline V gene data show CDR1 as LNHNV and CDR2 as YYDKDF (reference sequence). The CDR3 is 12 residues long. Trimming removed 3 bases at V and 1 base at J, with 3 bases between. The CDR3 nucleotides read TGTGCCACCAGCAGGCAGAACACTGAAGCTTTCTTT. Its translation is CATSRQNTEAFF.

This clone was seen only a few times. The V call is TRBV5-4, the J call TRBJ2-1, with a possible D match to TRBD1 (6 bases). Germline CDR1 reads SGHNT; CDR2 reads YYREEE (reference sequence). CDR3 length: 13 amino acids. V lost 4 bases, J lost 6 bases, and 11 bases lay in between. This CDR3 reads CASSTPDSNEQFF. CDR3 coding DNA: TGTGCCAGCAGCACTCCGGACAGCAATGAGCAGTTCTTC.

This clone turned up a few times. V usage is TRBV29-1 and J usage is TRBJ2-2; D unresolved. The CDR3 extends over 13 amino acids. V was cut by 4 bases and J by 5 bases, with 11 bases left in between. Germline V gene sequence: CDR1 SQVTM, CDR2 ANQGSEA. CDR3 amino acids: CSVGLASTGELFF. CDR3 nucleotide sequence: TGCAGCGTTGGATTGGCTAGTACCGGGGAGCTGTTTTTT.

This clone was counted a few times. This chain joins TRBV29-1 and TRBJ2-1; 7 bases agree with TRBD1. The CDR3 runs to 13 residues. With 7 bases clipped from V and 2 bases from J, the junction kept 5 bases outside the gene matches. Germline CDR1 is SQVTM and CDR2 is ANQGSEA. Written as DNA, the CDR3 is TGCAGCGGTGGACAGGAAACCTACAATGAGCAGTTCTTC. Its protein is CSGGQETYNEQFF.

The chain uses TRBV7-9 and TRBJ2-7; maybe TRBD1 (6 bases). Trimming took off 1 base at V and 7 bases at J, with 23 bases between the two ends. Germline assignment: CDR1 SEHNR and CDR2 FQNEAQ (reference sequence). This CDR3 contains 17 residues. The CDR3 sequence is CASSLEGVTGTSREQYF. The CDR3 DNA reads as TGTGCCAGCAGCTTAGAGGGGGTCACAGGAACGTCGCGTGAGCAGTACTTC.

This chain connects TRBV20-1 to TRBJ1-1; D gene uncertain. Germline V gene data show CDR1 as DFQATT and CDR2 as SNEGSKA (reference sequence). The V end was cut by 7 bases, the J end by 7 bases, with 4 bases between. This CDR3 is built from 8 residues. CDR3 protein: CSDIEAFF. CDR3 nucleotides: TGCAGTGACATTGAAGCTTTCTTT.

The sample holds a few counts of this clone. The V call is TRBV7-2, the J call TRBJ2-5, with 9 positions matching TRBD2. The CDR3 length is 14 residues. Trimming removed 4 bases from V and 1 base from J; junction bases left unmatched: 1. The germline V gene encodes CDR1 SGHTA and CDR2 FQGNSA. For the CDR3, the DNA is TGTGCCAGCAGCTCTAGCGGGATCCAAGAGACCCAGTACTTC. This translates into CASSSSGIQETQYF. The variable domain in full, completed from reference TRBV7-2 and TRBJ2-5, reads GAGVSQSPSNKVTEKGKDVELRCDPISGHTALYWYRQSLGQGLEFLIYFQGNSAPDKSGLPSDRFSAERTGGSVSTLTIQRTQQEDSAVYLCASSSSGIQETQYFGPGTRLLVL.

A few counts support this clone. V is TRBV27 and J is TRBJ2-7; 8 bases agree with TRBD1. Unmatched junction bases numbered 5, after V lost 4 bases and J lost 9 bases. There are 12 residues in the CDR3. The germline CDR1 and CDR2 sequences are MNHEY and SMNVEV (reference sequence). CDR3 residues: CASSYGQGGQYF. CDR3 in DNA: TGTGCCAGCAGTTACGGACAGGGAGGGCAGTACTTC.

In regard to this clone: Other DNA sequences from this sample encode an identical CDR3 as well. This chain links TRBV25-1 with TRBJ2-3, with no clear D. This CDR3 contains 11 residues. CDR1 is MGHDK, CDR2 SYGVNS, per germline. V lost 2 bases, J lost 6 bases, and 3 bases lay in between. Written as DNA, the CDR3 is TGTGCCAGCAGTGAAAGGGATACGCAGTATTTT. It is translated as CASSERDTQYF.

V usage is TRBV27 and J usage is TRBJ2-5; D remains unclear. Germline loops: CDR1 MNHEY, CDR2 SMNVEV (reference sequence). The ends were cut back, 5 bases at V and 1 base at J, with 11 bases in the middle. The CDR3 has 14 amino acids. For the CDR3, the DNA is TGTGCCAGCAGTGCCCGTACGGCCCAAGAGACCCAGTACTTC. Amino acids: CASSARTAQETQYF.

This clone turned up a few times. The chain has TRBV30 and TRBJ1-4; tentative D call: TRBD1 (5 bases). Germline V CDR1 and CDR2: GTSNPN, SVGIG (reference sequence). The CDR3 spans 13 residues. The germline V and J ends were trimmed by 0 bases and 8 bases, with 10 bases remaining between them. CDR3 sequence reads: CAWSVQGTEKLFF. The CDR3 DNA sequence: TGTGCCTGGAGTGTACAAGGGACCGAAAAACTGTTTTTT.

This clone was counted a few times. The chain has TRBV7-3 and TRBJ2-3; TRBD1 matches at 9 bases. Losses at the gene ends were 5 bases for V and 5 bases for J; bases not matched to a gene: 11. There are 16 residues in the CDR3. CDR1 is SGHTA and CDR2 is FQGTGA in the germline V gene. In nucleotides, the CDR3 is TGTGCCAGCAGCCCCTGGCAGGGACAGGGACTAGATACGCAGTATTTT. This encodes CASSPWQGQGLDTQYF.

CDR3 DNA: TGTGCCAGCAGCTTATGGAACACCATATATTTT. Residues: CASSLWNTIYF. This sequence joins TRBV13 and TRBJ1-3; D gene uncertain. The V gene lost 2 bases and the J gene lost 7 bases, with 3 bases spanning the gap. CDR3 size: 11 residues. The germline V gene has CDR1 PRHDT and CDR2 FYEKMQ (reference sequence).

The chain recombines TRBV5-1 with TRBJ1-1, with a possible D match to TRBD1 (6 bases). The ends were cut back, 0 bases at V and 4 bases at J, with 13 bases in the middle. The CDR3 totals 15 residues. The germline V gene encodes CDR1 SGHRS and CDR2 YFSETQ. CDR3 sequence: CASSLGGTTGTEAFF. As DNA, the CDR3 is TGCGCCAGCAGCTTGGGAGGGACAACGGGCACTGAAGCTTTCTTT.

This clone has just a few counts. The chain uses TRBV6-5 and TRBJ2-7; D may be TRBD2 (5 bases). The CDR3 is 15 residues long. Germline values: CDR1 MNHEY, CDR2 SVGAGI. V lost 0 bases and J 0 bases, leaving 9 bases between the germline ends. CDR3 bases: TGTGCCAGCAGTTACTCGGGGAGCCGCTCCTACGAGCAGTACTTC. As protein: CASSYSGSRSYEQYF.

The chain employs TRBV7-2 and TRBJ2-3; the D is unclear. Germline CDR1 SGHTA, CDR2 FQGNSA. V shed 5 bases and J shed 8 bases, with 17 bases lying between them. The CDR3 is made up of 14 amino acids. DNA for the CDR3: TGTGCCAGCAGCCGAGTGGCTGCGACGAGTACGCAGTATTTT. It yields the protein CASSRVAATSTQYF.

This clone was picked up a small number of times. The gene calls are TRBV29-1 and TRBJ1-1, with a possible D match to TRBD1 (6 bases). The ends were cut back, 4 bases at V and 0 bases at J, with 12 bases in the middle. This CDR3 region has 14 residues. Germline V lookup: CDR1 SQVTM, CDR2 ANQGSEA. The CDR3 nucleotides read TGCAGCGTTGCTCGGACAGCCATGAACACTGAAGCTTTCTTT. This sequence encodes CSVARTAMNTEAFF.